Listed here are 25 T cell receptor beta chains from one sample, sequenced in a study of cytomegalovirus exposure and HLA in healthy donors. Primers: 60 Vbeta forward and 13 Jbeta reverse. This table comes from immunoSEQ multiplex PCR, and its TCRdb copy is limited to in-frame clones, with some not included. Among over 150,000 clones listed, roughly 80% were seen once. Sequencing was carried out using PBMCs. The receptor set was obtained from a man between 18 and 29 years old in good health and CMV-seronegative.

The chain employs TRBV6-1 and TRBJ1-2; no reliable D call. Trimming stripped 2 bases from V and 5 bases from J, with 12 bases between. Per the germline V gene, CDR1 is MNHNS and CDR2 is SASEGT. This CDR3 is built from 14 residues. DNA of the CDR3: TGTGCCAGCAGTGAACCCCGGCGGGCGTATGGCTACACCTTC. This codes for CASSEPRRAYGYTF.

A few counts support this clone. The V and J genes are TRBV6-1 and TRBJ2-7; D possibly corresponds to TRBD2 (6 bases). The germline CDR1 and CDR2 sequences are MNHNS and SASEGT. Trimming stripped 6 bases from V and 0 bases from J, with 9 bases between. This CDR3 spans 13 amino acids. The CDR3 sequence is CASSLADSYEQYF. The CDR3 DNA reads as TGTGCCAGCAGCTTAGCGGACTCCTACGAGCAGTACTTC.

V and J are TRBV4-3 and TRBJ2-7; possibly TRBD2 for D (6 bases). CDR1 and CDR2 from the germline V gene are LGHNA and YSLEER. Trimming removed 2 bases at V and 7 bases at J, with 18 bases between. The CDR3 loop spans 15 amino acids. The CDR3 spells CASSQLLAAPEEQYF. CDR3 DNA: TGCGCCAGCAGCCAACTACTAGCTGCTCCGGAGGAGCAGTACTTC.

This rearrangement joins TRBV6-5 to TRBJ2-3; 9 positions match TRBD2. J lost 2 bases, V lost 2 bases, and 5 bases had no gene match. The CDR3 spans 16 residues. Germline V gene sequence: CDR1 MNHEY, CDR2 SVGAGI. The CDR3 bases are TGTGCCAGCAGTTACCATAGCGGGAGCGCCACAGATACGCAGTATTTT. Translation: CASSYHSGSATDTQYF.

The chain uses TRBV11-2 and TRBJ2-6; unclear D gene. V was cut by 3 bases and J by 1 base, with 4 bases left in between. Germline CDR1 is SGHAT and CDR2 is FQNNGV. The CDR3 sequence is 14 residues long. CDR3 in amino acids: CASSFGSGANVLTF. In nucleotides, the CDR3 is TGTGCCAGCAGCTTCGGTTCTGGGGCCAACGTCCTGACTTTC. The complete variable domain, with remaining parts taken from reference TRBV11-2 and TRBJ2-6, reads EAGVAQSPRYKIIEKRQSVAFWCNPISGHATLYWYQQILGQGPKLLIQFQNNGVVDDSQLPKDRFSAERLKGVDSTLKIQPAKLEDSAVYLCASSFGSGANVLTFGAGSRLTVL.

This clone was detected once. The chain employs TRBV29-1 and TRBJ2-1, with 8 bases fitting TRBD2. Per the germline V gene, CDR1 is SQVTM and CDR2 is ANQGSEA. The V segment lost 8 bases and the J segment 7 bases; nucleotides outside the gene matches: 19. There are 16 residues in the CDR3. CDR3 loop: CSTHGGGSWSKNEQFF. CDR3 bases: TGCAGCACCCACGGGGGGGGGTCCTGGTCGAAGAATGAGCAGTTCTTC.

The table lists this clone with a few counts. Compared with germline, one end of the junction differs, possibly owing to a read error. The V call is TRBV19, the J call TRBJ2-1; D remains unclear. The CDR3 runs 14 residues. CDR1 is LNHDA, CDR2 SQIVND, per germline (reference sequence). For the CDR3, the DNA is TGTGCCAGTAGTATAGTTCACTCCAACAATGAGCAGTTCTTC. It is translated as CASSIVHSNNEQFF.

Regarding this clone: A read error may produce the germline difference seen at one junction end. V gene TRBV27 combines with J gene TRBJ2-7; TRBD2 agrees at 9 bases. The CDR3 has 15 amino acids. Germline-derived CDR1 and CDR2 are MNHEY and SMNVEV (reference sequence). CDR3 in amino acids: CASSLSATSGYAQYF. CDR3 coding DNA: TGTGCCAGCAGTTTATCGGCGACTAGCGGTTACGCGCAGTACTTC.

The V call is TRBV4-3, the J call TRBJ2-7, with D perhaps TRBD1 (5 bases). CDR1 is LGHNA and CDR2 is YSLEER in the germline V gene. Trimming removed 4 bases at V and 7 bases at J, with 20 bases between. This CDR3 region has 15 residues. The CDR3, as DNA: TGCGCCAGCAGCCCGCGCGACAGTGGCTCCCGGGAGCAGTACTTC. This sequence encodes CASSPRDSGSREQYF.

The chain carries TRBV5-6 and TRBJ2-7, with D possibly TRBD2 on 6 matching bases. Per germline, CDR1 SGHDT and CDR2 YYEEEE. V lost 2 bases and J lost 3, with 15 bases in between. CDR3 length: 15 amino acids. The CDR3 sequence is CASSLGADGSYEQYF. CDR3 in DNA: TGTGCCAGCAGCTTAGGGGCTGACGGGAGCTACGAGCAGTACTTC.

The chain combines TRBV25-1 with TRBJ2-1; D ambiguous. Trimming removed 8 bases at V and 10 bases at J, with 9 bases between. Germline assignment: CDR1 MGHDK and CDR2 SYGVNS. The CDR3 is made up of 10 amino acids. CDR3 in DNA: TGTGCCAGCTGCGCACGAGAGCAGTTCTTC. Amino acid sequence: CASCAREQFF.

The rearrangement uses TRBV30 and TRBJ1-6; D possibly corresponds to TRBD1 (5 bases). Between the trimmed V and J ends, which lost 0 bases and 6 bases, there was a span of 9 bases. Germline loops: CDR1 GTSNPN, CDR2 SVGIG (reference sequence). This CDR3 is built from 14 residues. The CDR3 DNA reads TGTGCCTGGAGTGTAGGCCAGGGTAATTCACCCCTCCACTTT. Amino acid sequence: CAWSVGQGNSPLHF.

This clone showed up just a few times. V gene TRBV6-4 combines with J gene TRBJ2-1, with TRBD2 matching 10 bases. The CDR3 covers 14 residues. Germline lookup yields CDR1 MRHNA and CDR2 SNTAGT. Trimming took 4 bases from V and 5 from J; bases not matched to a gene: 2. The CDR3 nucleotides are TGTGCCAGCAGTGGACTAGCGGGCGACAATGAGCAGTTCTTC. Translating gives CASSGLAGDNEQFF.

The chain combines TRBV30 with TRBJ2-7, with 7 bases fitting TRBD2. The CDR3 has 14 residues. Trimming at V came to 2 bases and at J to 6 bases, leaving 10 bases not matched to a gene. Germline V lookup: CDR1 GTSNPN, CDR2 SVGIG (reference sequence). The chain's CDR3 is CAWSFGTIIPEQYF. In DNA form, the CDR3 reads TGTGCCTGGAGTTTTGGGACTATAATCCCCGAGCAGTACTTC.

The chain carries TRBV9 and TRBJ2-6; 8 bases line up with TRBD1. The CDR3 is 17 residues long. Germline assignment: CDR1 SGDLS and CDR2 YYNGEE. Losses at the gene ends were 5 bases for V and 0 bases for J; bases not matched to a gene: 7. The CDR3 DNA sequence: TGTGCCAGCAGTAAGGGACAGGTCCGCTCTGGGGCCAACGTCCTGACTTTC. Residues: CASSKGQVRSGANVLTF.

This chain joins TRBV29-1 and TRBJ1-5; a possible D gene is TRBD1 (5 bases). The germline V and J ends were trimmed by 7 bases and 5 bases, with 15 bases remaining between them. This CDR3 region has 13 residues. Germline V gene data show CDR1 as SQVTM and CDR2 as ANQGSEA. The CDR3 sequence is CSAGQGTDQPQHF. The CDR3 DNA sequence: TGCAGCGCAGGGCAGGGAACGGATCAGCCCCAGCATTTT.

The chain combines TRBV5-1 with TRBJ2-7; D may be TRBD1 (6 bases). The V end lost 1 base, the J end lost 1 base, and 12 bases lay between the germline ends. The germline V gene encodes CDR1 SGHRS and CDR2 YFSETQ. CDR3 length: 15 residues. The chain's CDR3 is CASSLTDSFSYEQYF. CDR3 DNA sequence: TGCGCCAGCAGCTTGACGGACAGCTTTTCCTACGAGCAGTACTTC.

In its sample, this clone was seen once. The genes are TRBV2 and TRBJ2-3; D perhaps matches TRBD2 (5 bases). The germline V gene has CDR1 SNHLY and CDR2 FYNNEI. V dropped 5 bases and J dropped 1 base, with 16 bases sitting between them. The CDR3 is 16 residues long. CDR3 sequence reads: CASSLTDLFRTDTQYF. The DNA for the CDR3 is TGTGCCAGCAGTCTCACGGACTTGTTTCGCACAGATACGCAGTATTTT.

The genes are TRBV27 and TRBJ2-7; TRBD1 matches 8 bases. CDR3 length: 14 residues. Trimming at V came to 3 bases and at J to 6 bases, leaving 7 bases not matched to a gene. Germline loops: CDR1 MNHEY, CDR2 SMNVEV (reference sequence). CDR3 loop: CASSLVTGASEQYF. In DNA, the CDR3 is TGTGCCAGCAGTTTGGTGACAGGGGCCAGCGAGCAGTACTTC.

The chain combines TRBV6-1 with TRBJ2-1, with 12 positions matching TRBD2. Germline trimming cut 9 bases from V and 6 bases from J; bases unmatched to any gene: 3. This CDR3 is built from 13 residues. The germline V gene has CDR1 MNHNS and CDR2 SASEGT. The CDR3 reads CASKLAGGNEQFF. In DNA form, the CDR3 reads TGTGCCAGTAAACTAGCGGGAGGCAATGAGCAGTTCTTC.

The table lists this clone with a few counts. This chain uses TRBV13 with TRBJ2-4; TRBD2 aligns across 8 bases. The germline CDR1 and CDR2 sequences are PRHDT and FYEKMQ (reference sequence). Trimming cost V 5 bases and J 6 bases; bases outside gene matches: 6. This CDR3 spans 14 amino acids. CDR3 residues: CASSTVAGGNIQYF. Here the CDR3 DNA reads TGTGCCAGCAGCACGGTCGCGGGGGGAAACATTCAGTACTTC.

The CDR3 coding sequence is TGTGCCAGCAGCCAAGTGGGGGGACTGCCCTCCTACGAGCAGTACTTC. This gives the protein CASSQVGGLPSYEQYF. J is TRBJ2-7 and V is TRBV14; D is possibly TRBD2 (6 bases). The V and J ends lost 1 base and 0 bases respectively, with 13 bases between them. This CDR3 spans 16 amino acids. Germline values: CDR1 SGHDN, CDR2 FVKESK.

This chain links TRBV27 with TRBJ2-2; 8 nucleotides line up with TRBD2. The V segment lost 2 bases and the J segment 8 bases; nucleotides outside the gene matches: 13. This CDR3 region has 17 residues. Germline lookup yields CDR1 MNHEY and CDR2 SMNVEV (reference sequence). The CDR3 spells CASSLRSVSGRIGELFF. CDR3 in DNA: TGTGCCAGCAGTTTAAGGTCTGTAAGCGGGAGAATTGGGGAGCTGTTTTTT.

The CDR3 is CASSHPASEQYF. The DNA of the CDR3 is TGTGCCAGCAGCCACCCCGCCAGCGAGCAGTACTTC. V and J are TRBV7-2 and TRBJ2-7; D uncertain. The CDR3 is 12 amino acids. The V and J ends lost 5 bases and 6 bases respectively, with 11 bases between them. The germline V gene has CDR1 SGHTA and CDR2 FQGNSA.

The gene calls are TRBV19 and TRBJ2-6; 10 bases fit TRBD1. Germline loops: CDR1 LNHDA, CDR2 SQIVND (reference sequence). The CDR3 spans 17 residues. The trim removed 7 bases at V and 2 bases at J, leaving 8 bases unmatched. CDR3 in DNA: TGTGCCAGTACTGATCCGGGACAGGGGACTGGGGCCAACGTCCTGACTTTC. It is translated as CASTDPGQGTGANVLTF.